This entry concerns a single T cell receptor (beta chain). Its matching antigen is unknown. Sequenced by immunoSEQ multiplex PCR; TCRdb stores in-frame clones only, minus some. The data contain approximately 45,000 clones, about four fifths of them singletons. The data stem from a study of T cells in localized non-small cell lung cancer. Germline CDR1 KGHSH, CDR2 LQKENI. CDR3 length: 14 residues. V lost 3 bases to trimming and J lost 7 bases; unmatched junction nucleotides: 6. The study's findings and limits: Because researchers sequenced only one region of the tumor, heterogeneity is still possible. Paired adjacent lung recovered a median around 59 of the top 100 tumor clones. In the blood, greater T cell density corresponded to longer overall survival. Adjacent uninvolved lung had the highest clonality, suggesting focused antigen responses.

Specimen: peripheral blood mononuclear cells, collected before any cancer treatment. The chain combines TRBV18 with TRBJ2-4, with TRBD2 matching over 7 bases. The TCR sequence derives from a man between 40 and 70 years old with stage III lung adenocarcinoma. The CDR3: CASSPERGGNIQYF. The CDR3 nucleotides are TGTGCCAGCTCACCTGAGAGGGGAGGGAACATTCAGTACTTC.